This T cell receptor (beta chain) is from a study of T-cell reconstitution after alpha-beta-depleted transplantation in children. Concerning this clonotype itself: Its antigen is undetermined.

Study outcomes and limitations: Surviving recipient T cells and thymic progenitors underlay high day-60 TCRbeta diversity in some patients. T-cell counts and diversity were attributed mostly to newly produced T cells one year after transplant.

The TCRbeta library was prepared with unique molecular identifiers. TCRdb re-analysed the PCR reads in MiXCR, keeping a single row per CDR3 protein. The sample yields 700,000 to 950,000 distinct CDR3 sequences, roughly 15% seen once. The V gene's germline CDR1 is LGHNA and CDR2 YNFKEQ. This CDR3 region has 17 residues. V lost 1 base, J lost 6 bases, and 12 bases stayed unmatched. This TCR derives from a male patient aged 10-17 years who had a stem cell transplant for acute lymphoblastic leukemia, so the T cells may come from the graft donor. This specimen was PBMCs, mostly from graft donor cells, taken 360 days after TCRalphabeta/CD19-depleted stem cell transplant. This chain uses TRBV4-2 with TRBJ2-1; 7 bases are shared with TRBD2. The CDR3 protein is CASSQGTVVASGNEQFF. CDR3 DNA: TGTGCCAGCAGCCAAGGGACTGTTGTGGCTAGCGGCAATGAGCAGTTCTTC.